The 27 T cell receptor beta chains below were found in one sample sequenced in a study of blood T cell repertoires in COVID-19. TCRdb's table, derived via immunoSEQ multiplex PCR, lists solely in-frame clones and lacks some. The table has approximately 290,000 clones, 80% to 90% seen once. Sequenced: peripheral blood. Receptors were obtained from a man aged 25 to 45 with acute or convalescent COVID-19.

This chain uses TRBV6-6 with TRBJ2-7, with 12 nucleotides matching TRBD2. With 5 bases clipped from V and 5 bases from J, the junction kept 10 bases outside the gene matches. Germline assignment: CDR1 MNHNY and CDR2 SVGAGI (reference sequence). The CDR3 covers 16 residues. The CDR3 region is CASSRLAGEMGDEQYF. The DNA of the CDR3 is TGTGCCAGCAGTCGACTAGCGGGGGAAATGGGGGACGAGCAGTACTTC.

The chain couples TRBV7-9 to TRBJ2-2; 10 positions match TRBD2. Looked up from germline, CDR1 is SEHNR and CDR2 is FQNEAQ (reference sequence). V shed 5 bases and J 4 bases; nucleotides not matched to a gene: 10. This CDR3 has 17 residues. CDR3 nucleotides: TGTGCCAGCAGCCTTACTAGCGGGGCTACCTTCACCGGGGAGCTGTTTTTT. Translation gives CASSLTSGATFTGELFF.

The rearrangement joins TRBV5-8 to TRBJ1-3; TRBD1 agrees at 8 bases. The CDR3 extends over 15 amino acids. V shed 3 bases, J shed 4 bases, and the junction held 6 bases outside the gene matches. Germline CDR1 is SGHTS and CDR2 is YDEGEE. Here the CDR3 reads CASSWNRGKGNTIYF. The CDR3, as DNA: TGTGCCAGCAGCTGGAACAGGGGGAAAGGAAACACCATATATTTT.

Comments on this clone: An end of the junction does not agree with germline; a read error may underlie this. The chain recombines TRBV5-4 with TRBJ2-2; maybe TRBD2 (5 bases). The CDR3 has 15 amino acids. Germline CDR1 SGHNT, CDR2 YYREEE (reference sequence). This chain's CDR3 is CASRLAGGLTGELFF. Written as DNA, the CDR3 is TGTGCCAGCAGATTGGCGGGTGGTCTCACCGGGGAGCTGTTTTTT.

The J gene is TRBJ2-1, the V gene TRBV19; TRBD1 matches at 9 bases. The CDR3 totals 15 residues. J lost 6 bases, V lost 8 bases, and 11 bases had no gene match. CDR1 is LNHDA, CDR2 SQIVND, per germline (reference sequence). CDR3 DNA sequence: TGTGCCAGTGACCCTGCCGGGACAGGGCGCAATGAGCAGTTCTTC. It yields the protein CASDPAGTGRNEQFF.

The V call is TRBV7-2, the J call TRBJ1-2; 9 bases fit TRBD1. The germline V gene encodes CDR1 SGHTA and CDR2 FQGNSA. The CDR3 sequence is 13 residues long. V dropped 5 bases and J dropped 8; count of bases not matched to a gene: 6. CDR3 sequence reads: CASSTGGGKGYTF. The CDR3 DNA reads TGTGCCAGCAGCACAGGGGGCGGTAAGGGCTACACCTTC.

The chain has TRBV10-2 and TRBJ2-1, with a weak D call TRBD1 (5 bases). The CDR3 covers 13 residues. V gave up 6 bases and J gave up 10 bases, with 16 bases separating them. From germline, CDR1 is WSHSY and CDR2 SAAADI. This CDR3 reads CASRRTLLGEQFF. CDR3 sequence (DNA): TGCGCCAGCAGGCGGACACTTTTGGGAGAGCAGTTCTTC.

V is TRBV5-1 and J is TRBJ2-7; D might be TRBD1 (5 bases). Germline CDR1 and CDR2: SGHRS and YFSETQ. The ends were cut back, 4 bases at V and 5 bases at J, with 16 bases in the middle. CDR3 length: 14 amino acids. CDR3 in amino acids: CASSTGSQGDEQYF. In DNA, the CDR3 is TGCGCCAGCAGCACTGGTTCCCAGGGTGACGAGCAGTACTTC.

The V gene is TRBV5-1, the J gene TRBJ1-2, with TRBD1 identical over 9 bases. The CDR3 is made up of 16 amino acids. Germline CDR1 reads SGHRS; CDR2 reads YFSETQ. V lost 4 bases, J lost 4 bases, and 11 bases stayed unmatched. The CDR3 here is CASSPYPGQGSYGYTF. CDR3 sequence (DNA): TGCGCCAGCAGCCCGTATCCGGGACAGGGATCCTATGGCTACACCTTC.

The chain combines TRBV27 with TRBJ1-6, with 9 bases fitting TRBD1. There are 17 residues in the CDR3. Germline-derived CDR1 and CDR2 are MNHEY and SMNVEV (reference sequence). V was pared by 0 bases and J by 0 bases, with 0 bases of the junction left unmatched. CDR3 region: CASSLSGQGSYNSPLHF. The CDR3 bases are TGTGCCAGCAGTTTATCGGGACAGGGCTCCTATAATTCACCCCTCCACTTT.

This clone was detected only once. The J gene is TRBJ1-5, the V gene TRBV18, with D maybe TRBD1 (5 bases). The CDR3 is 14 amino acids. CDR1 KGHSH and CDR2 LQKENI come from the germline V gene. The V end lost 1 base, the J end lost 4 bases, and 8 bases lay between the germline ends. The CDR3 DNA reads as TGTGCCAGCTCACCACAGAAGGGGAATCAGCCCCAGCATTTT. Its translation: CASSPQKGNQPQHF.

This clone showed up many times. The genes are TRBV6-5 and TRBJ2-5; 7 bases match TRBD1. The V gene's germline CDR1 is MNHEY and CDR2 SVGAGI. The ends lost 6 bases at V and 3 bases at J; junction bases unmatched: 7. CDR3 length: 14 amino acids. CDR3 nucleotides: TGTGCCAGCAGCGCCGGGACAGCCAAAGAGACCCAGTACTTC. Translated, it gives CASSAGTAKETQYF.

The CDR3 protein is CASSQVRRVSEQFF. The CDR3 DNA reads TGTGCCAGCAGCCAAGTGCGCAGGGTGAGTGAGCAGTTCTTC. The chain is built from TRBV3-1 (or the pseudogene TRBV3-2) and TRBJ2-1; possible D gene TRBD1, 5 bases. V lost 1 base and J lost 9, with 13 bases in between. This CDR3 is built from 14 residues. From germline, CDR1 is LGHDT and CDR2 YNNKEL (reference sequence).

This chain uses TRBV13 with TRBJ2-7; 9 bases agree with TRBD1. Germline V gene sequence: CDR1 PRHDT, CDR2 FYEKMQ (reference sequence). J was trimmed by 1 base and V by 5 bases; bases with no gene match: 15. There are 18 residues in the CDR3. The CDR3 nucleotides are TGTGCCAGCAGCAAATCAACAAACAGGGGGCGGCAATCCTACGAGCAGTACTTC. The encoded protein is CASSKSTNRGRQSYEQYF.

The rearrangement links TRBV14 to TRBJ2-6; D call uncertain. V gave up 4 bases and J gave up 4 bases, with 2 bases separating them. CDR3 size: 12 residues. The germline V gene encodes CDR1 SGHDN and CDR2 FVKESK. The CDR3 DNA follows: TGTGCCAGCAGCCCGGGGGCCAACGTCCTGACTTTC. Protein: CASSPGANVLTF.

The genes are TRBV5-1 and TRBJ1-1; D perhaps matches TRBD1 (6 bases). Deletions cut 4 bases from V and 3 bases from J, with 10 bases between. Germline lookup yields CDR1 SGHRS and CDR2 YFSETQ. The CDR3 consists of 13 residues. The CDR3 DNA is TGCGCCAGCAGCCCGAACAGGGACACTGAAGCTTTCTTT. Its protein product is CASSPNRDTEAFF. The variable domain in full, completed from reference TRBV5-1 and TRBJ1-1, reads KAGVTQTPRYLIKTRGQQVTLSCSPISGHRSVSWYQQTPGQGLQFLFEYFSETQRNKGNFPGRFSGRQFSNSRSEMNVSTLELGDSALYLCASSPNRDTEAFFGQGTRLTVV.

The chain carries TRBV29-1 and TRBJ2-3, with D unclear. Between the trimmed V and J ends, which lost 1 base and 1 base, there was a span of 6 bases. CDR3 length: 13 amino acids. Germline CDR1 is SQVTM and CDR2 is ANQGSEA. CDR3 amino acids: CSVEVSGTDTQYF. CDR3 sequence (DNA): TGCAGCGTTGAAGTGTCGGGCACAGATACGCAGTATTTT.

This sequence joins TRBV5-1 and TRBJ1-1; 7 nucleotides line up with TRBD1. The CDR3 spans 15 residues. With V trimmed by 2 bases and J by 4 bases, 8 bases remained unmatched. Germline lookup yields CDR1 SGHRS and CDR2 YFSETQ. DNA of the CDR3: TGCGCCAGCAGCTTACCCAGGGGGGATTCCACTGAAGCTTTCTTT. It yields the protein CASSLPRGDSTEAFF.

The rearrangement uses TRBV27 and TRBJ2-7, with D possibly matching TRBD2 (6 bases). CDR3 length: 14 amino acids. Germline CDR1 and CDR2: MNHEY and SMNVEV (reference sequence). V lost 5 bases and J lost 0, with 11 bases in between. The CDR3 sequence is CASSRIGGSYEQYF. As DNA, the CDR3 is TGTGCCAGCAGTCGGATCGGGGGCTCCTACGAGCAGTACTTC.

The chain has TRBV7-9 and TRBJ2-1; TRBD2 is a possible D gene (7 bases). This CDR3 comprises 16 residues. The V gene's germline CDR1 is SEHNR and CDR2 FQNEAQ (reference sequence). V was pared by 6 bases and J by 4 bases, with 19 bases between. The CDR3 here is CASSRGSSGSYNEQFF. The DNA for the CDR3 is TGTGCCAGCAGTAGGGGGTCTAGCGGATCGTACAATGAGCAGTTCTTC.

The V and J genes are TRBV28 and TRBJ1-2; tentatively, D is TRBD1 (6 bases). The CDR3 totals 13 residues. CDR1 is MDHEN and CDR2 is SYDVKM in the germline V gene. Trimming pared 7 bases from V and 1 base from J, leaving 10 bases between. The CDR3 region has the DNA TGTGCCAGCATGCGACAGGTTAACTATGGCTACACCTTC. Translation gives CASMRQVNYGYTF.

V and J are TRBV6-1 and TRBJ2-7; D gene ambiguous. This CDR3 comprises 19 residues. Trimming pared 3 bases from V and 3 bases from J, leaving 27 bases between. Germline-derived CDR1 and CDR2 are MNHNS and SASEGT. CDR3 loop: CASSDSNRRYPKRHYEQYF. DNA for the CDR3: TGTGCCAGCAGTGATTCGAACAGACGATATCCGAAAAGACACTACGAGCAGTACTTC.

The rearrangement links TRBV13 to TRBJ2-1, with D perhaps TRBD2 (6 bases). The CDR3 is 15 amino acids. The germline V and J ends were trimmed by 0 bases and 2 bases, with 8 bases remaining between them. Germline V gives CDR1 PRHDT, CDR2 FYEKMQ (reference sequence). CDR3 bases: TGTGCCAGCAGCTTAGGGGGGGGACCCTACAATGAGCAGTTCTTC. Protein: CASSLGGGPYNEQFF.

The count of this clone is one. CDR3 coding DNA: TGTGCCAGCAGCCAAGCTATTTCTCGGGGCTACACCTTC. The encoded protein is CASSQAISRGYTF. V gene TRBV14 combines with J gene TRBJ1-2; D is ambiguous. The CDR3 runs to 13 residues. Trimming cost V 1 base and J 8 bases, with 11 bases left between them. CDR1 is SGHDN, CDR2 FVKESK, per germline.

In its sample, this clone was seen a few times. The rearrangement links TRBV27 to TRBJ1-2; D not resolved. This CDR3 contains 15 residues. The ends were cut back, 5 bases at V and 5 bases at J, with 18 bases in the middle. Germline V CDR1 and CDR2: MNHEY, SMNVEV (reference sequence). The CDR3 spells CASSASGPSGYGYTF. DNA for the CDR3: TGTGCCAGCAGTGCCTCGGGCCCGTCGGGGTATGGCTACACCTTC.

The chain couples TRBV5-1 to TRBJ2-3; D gene ambiguous. The CDR3 has 15 residues. The V end lost 4 bases, the J end lost 4 bases, and 16 bases lay between the germline ends. The germline CDR1 and CDR2 sequences are SGHRS and YFSETQ. The CDR3 DNA follows: TGCGCCAGCAGCCTAACTACGTTATCCCCAGATACGCAGTATTTT. Its translation is CASSLTTLSPDTQYF.

DNA for the CDR3: TGTGCCAGCAGCTTCAGCCAGGGGAATCGGGCTTTCTTT. Translation: CASSFSQGNRAFF. This chain joins TRBV11-2 and TRBJ1-1; D may be TRBD1 (6 bases). V shed 3 bases and J shed 11 bases, with 16 bases lying between them. From germline, CDR1 is SGHAT and CDR2 FQNNGV. The CDR3 is 13 amino acids.